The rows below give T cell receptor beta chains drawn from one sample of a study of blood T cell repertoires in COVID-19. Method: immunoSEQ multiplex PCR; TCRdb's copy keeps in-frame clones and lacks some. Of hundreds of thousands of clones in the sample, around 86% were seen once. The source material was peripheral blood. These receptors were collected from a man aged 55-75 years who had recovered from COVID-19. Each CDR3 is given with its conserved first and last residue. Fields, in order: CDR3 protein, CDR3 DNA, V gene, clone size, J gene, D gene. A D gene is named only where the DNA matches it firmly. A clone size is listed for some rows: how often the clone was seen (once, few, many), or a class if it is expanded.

CASSQGSQRSTDTQYF	TGTGCCAGCAGCCAAGGCTCTCAGAGGAGCACAGATACGCAGTATTTT	TRBV7-9	-	TRBJ2-3	-
CSARTPYEQYF	TGCAGTGCGAGGACACCGTACGAGCAGTACTTC	TRBV20-1	few	TRBJ2-7	-
CASSRDTLNEQFF	TGTGCCAGCTCACGGGACACCCTCAATGAGCAGTTCTTC	TRBV18	once	TRBJ2-1	-
CASRVRGGNNYGYTF	TGTGCCAGCAGGGTGAGGGGGGGAAATAACTATGGCTACACCTTC	TRBV5-6	-	TRBJ1-2	-
CASQDTEAFF	TGTGCCAGCCAGGACACTGAAGCTTTCTTT	TRBV18	-	TRBJ1-1	-
CASRGYGLAGASNQPQHF	TGTGCCAGCAGAGGATATGGACTGGCAGGGGCGAGCAATCAGCCCCAGCATTTT	TRBV6-4	-	TRBJ1-5	-
CASSVEDSYQPQHF	TGTGCCAGCAGCGTCGAGGACAGTTATCAGCCCCAGCATTTT	TRBV9	-	TRBJ1-5	-
CASSLMILLDRVGGYTF	TGTGCCAGCAGTTTAATGATCCTACTCGACAGGGTGGGTGGCTACACCTTC	TRBV28	few	TRBJ1-2	TRBD1
CASSLDRAITSAEGYTF	TGTGCCAGCAGCTTAGATCGAGCCATTACCAGCGCGGAAGGCTACACCTTC	TRBV11-2	once	TRBJ1-2	-
CASSTGLAGLGEQFF	TGCGCCAGCAGCACCGGACTAGCGGGGTTGGGGGAGCAGTTCTTC	TRBV5-1	-	TRBJ2-1	TRBD2
CASSPSGGRLESEAFF	TGTGCCAGCAGCCCTTCAGGTGGGAGGCTCGAGTCTGAAGCTTTCTTT	TRBV7-9	-	TRBJ1-1	-
CASSLDRFSPLHF	TGTGCCAGCAGTTTGGACAGGTTTTCACCCCTCCACTTT	TRBV27	-	TRBJ1-6	TRBD1
CASSADRVFNSPLHF	TGTGCCAGTAGTGCGGACAGGGTTTTCAATTCACCCCTCCACTTT	TRBV19	-	TRBJ1-6	TRBD1
CASRGREGRQPQHF	TGTGCCAGTAGAGGACGGGAGGGCAGGCAGCCCCAGCATTTT	TRBV19	-	TRBJ1-5	-
CASSLQGLLSLEQFF	TGTGCCAGCAGCCTCCAAGGACTCCTAAGTCTTGAGCAGTTCTTC	TRBV3-1/TRBV3-2	-	TRBJ2-1	-
CASSLELGRGGYEQYF	TGTGCCAGCAGCTTGGAGCTGGGGCGGGGGGGCTACGAGCAGTACTTC	TRBV5-4	-	TRBJ2-7	TRBD2
CASGAGLAGGPTDTQYF	TGTGCTAGTGGTGCGGGACTAGCGGGAGGGCCTACAGATACGCAGTATTTT	TRBV12-5	-	TRBJ2-3	TRBD2
CASSLRFGDSSTYEQYF	TGTGCCAGCAGCTTAAGGTTTGGGGACAGCTCGACCTACGAGCAGTACTTC	TRBV7-2	-	TRBJ2-7	TRBD1
CASSQSRDRAYEQYF	TGTGCCAGCAGCCAAAGTCGGGACAGAGCCTACGAGCAGTACTTC	TRBV3-1/TRBV3-2	-	TRBJ2-7	TRBD1
CASSLIGAGTEAFF	TGTGCCAGCAGTTTGATAGGGGCAGGGACTGAAGCTTTCTTT	TRBV27	-	TRBJ1-1	-
CASSPYPLAGGRTDTQYF	TGTGCCAGCAGCCCGTACCCTCTGGCGGGAGGGCGTACAGATACGCAGTATTTT	TRBV7-8	-	TRBJ2-3	TRBD2
CASSPNQETQYF	TGTGCCAGCTCACCCAACCAAGAGACCCAGTACTTC	TRBV18	-	TRBJ2-5	-
CASSYDRGQNYGYTF	TGTGCCAGCAGTTACGACAGGGGACAAAACTATGGCTACACCTTC	TRBV6-2/TRBV6-3	-	TRBJ1-2	TRBD1
CASRGQGNRGTDTQYF	TGTGCCAGCAGGGGTCAGGGGAATCGGGGCACAGATACGCAGTATTTT	TRBV28	-	TRBJ2-3	-
CASSSAGGAGNEKLFF	TGTGCCAGCAGCTCCGCTGGGGGGGCAGGTAATGAAAAACTGTTTTTT	TRBV13	-	TRBJ1-4	-
CASSDREGTGELFF	TGTGCCAGCAGCGACCGGGAGGGGACCGGGGAGCTGTTTTTT	TRBV5-4	few	TRBJ2-2	TRBD2
CASISPGVGSTEAFF	TGTGCCAGCATCTCCCCAGGGGTGGGGAGCACTGAAGCTTTCTTT	TRBV28	-	TRBJ1-1	-
CASSPGTGFSPLHF	TGTGCCAGCAGTCCCGGGACAGGGTTTTCACCCCTCCACTTT	TRBV28	-	TRBJ1-6	TRBD1
CAWKAGTGANVLTF	TGTGCCTGGAAGGCAGGAACTGGGGCCAACGTCCTGACTTTC	TRBV30	-	TRBJ2-6	-
CASAPRGTVNTEAFF	TGTGCCAGCGCTCCCCGAGGGACAGTGAACACTGAAGCTTTCTTT	TRBV7-3	once	TRBJ1-1	TRBD1
CASSQDAAGRYNEQFF	TGCGCCAGCAGCCAAGATGCGGCGGGGCGCTACAATGAGCAGTTCTTC	TRBV4-1	once	TRBJ2-1	-
CASSLLGQRNTDTQYF	TGTGCCAGCAGCTTGCTGGGACAGCGAAACACAGATACGCAGTATTTT	TRBV7-2	-	TRBJ2-3	TRBD1
CASSLSETGRNTEAFF	TGTGCCAGCAGTCTATCCGAGACAGGTCGGAACACTGAAGCTTTCTTT	TRBV2	-	TRBJ1-1	-
CASSLGLSTDTQYF	TGTGCCAGCAGCTTGGGACTTTCCACAGATACGCAGTATTTT	TRBV7-2	-	TRBJ2-3	-
CASRLQGDREQYF	TGTGCCAGCAGGTTACAGGGCGACCGCGAGCAGTACTTC	TRBV12-3/TRBV12-4	once	TRBJ2-7	-
CASSLVGREGTEAFF	TGTGCCAGCAGCTTGGTTGGCAGGGAAGGCACTGAAGCTTTCTTT	TRBV5-5	-	TRBJ1-1	-
CASTRGGDTGELFF	TGTGCCAGCACCCGAGGGGGTGACACCGGGGAGCTGTTTTTT	TRBV6-5	-	TRBJ2-2	-
CASRLTGSNQPQHF	TGTGCCAGCAGACTGACAGGAAGCAATCAGCCCCAGCATTTT	TRBV2	-	TRBJ1-5	-
CASSSLAGGARGEQYF	TGTGCCAGCAGTTCACTAGCGGGGGGTGCTCGGGGCGAGCAGTACTTC	TRBV6-2/TRBV6-3	-	TRBJ2-7	TRBD2
CASSPIGLAGVYEQYF	TGTGCCAGTAGTCCGATCGGACTAGCGGGAGTCTACGAGCAGTACTTC	TRBV19	-	TRBJ2-7	TRBD2
CARRVPGGFYEQYF	TGTGCCAGAAGGGTCCCAGGGGGCTTCTACGAGCAGTACTTC	TRBV5-3	-	TRBJ2-7	TRBD1
CASSLGPNNEQFF	TGTGCTAGCAGCTTAGGGCCCAACAATGAGCAGTTCTTC	TRBV7-7	-	TRBJ2-1	-
CASSYPGGGNYGYTF	TGTGCCAGCAGTTATCCCGGGGGGGGGAACTATGGCTACACCTTC	TRBV6-6	-	TRBJ1-2	-
CASKAGSGNTIYF	TGTGCCAGCAAGGCGGGCTCTGGAAACACCATATATTTT	TRBV2	-	TRBJ1-3	-
CASRQGLGTGELFF	TGTGCCAGCAGACAGGGCCTCGGCACCGGGGAGCTGTTTTTT	TRBV7-2	once	TRBJ2-2	-
CASSLTGFGYTF	TGTGCCAGCAGCCTTACAGGGTTTGGCTACACCTTC	TRBV7-8	-	TRBJ1-2	-
CASSAGERDTEAFF	TGTGCCAGCAGCGCAGGGGAGAGGGACACTGAAGCTTTCTTT	TRBV6-5	-	TRBJ1-1	-
CASSLVPGTLETQYF	TGTGCCAGCAGCTTAGTCCCCGGTACGCTAGAGACCCAGTACTTC	TRBV7-2	-	TRBJ2-5	-
CASSPGVGTSGETQYF	TGTGCCAGCAGCCCGGGAGTCGGGACTAGCGGAGAGACCCAGTACTTC	TRBV14	many	TRBJ2-5	TRBD2
CAWAMASADYNEQFF	TGTGCCTGGGCAATGGCTAGCGCGGACTACAATGAGCAGTTCTTC	TRBV30	-	TRBJ2-1	-
CASSYSSSERETQYF	TGTGCCAGCAGTTACTCCTCAAGTGAGAGAGAGACCCAGTACTTC	TRBV6-5	once	TRBJ2-5	-
CASSSGLAGILRSYEQYF	TGTGCCAGCAGCTCGGGACTAGCGGGGATACTCCGTAGCTACGAGCAGTACTTC	TRBV6-2/TRBV6-3	-	TRBJ2-7	TRBD2
CASSEISGGAAYEQYF	TGTGCCAGCAGTGAGATTAGCGGGGGGGCCGCGTACGAGCAGTACTTC	TRBV2	-	TRBJ2-7	TRBD2
CASSLGGTTNEKLFF	TGTGCCAGCAGCTTGGGAGGGACAACTAATGAAAAACTGTTTTTT	TRBV5-4	-	TRBJ1-4	-
CASSSAGTEAYNEQFF	TGTGCCAGCAGCTCCGCCGGGACAGAGGCCTACAATGAGCAGTTCTTC	TRBV7-2	-	TRBJ2-1	TRBD1
CASSLGSTNEKLFF	TGCGCCAGCAGCTTGGGGAGCACTAATGAAAAACTGTTTTTT	TRBV5-1	once	TRBJ1-4	-
CASSLRQGADNQPQHF	TGTGCCAGCTCACTCAGACAGGGGGCGGACAATCAGCCCCAGCATTTT	TRBV18	-	TRBJ1-5	TRBD1